These T cell receptor beta chains were read from a single sample in a study of beta chain features in type 1 diabetes. Using immunoSEQ multiplex PCR, the repertoire was profiled, and TCRdb retains in-frame clones only, with some absent. Of 240,000 or so clones listed, around a quarter are singletons. The source material was central memory CD4+ T cells from blood. The receptors derive from a man aged 30 to 45 in good health. Both conserved end residues are part of each CDR3. The D gene is left open where the match is weak. Size is omitted from some rows. Given values are once, few, many or a class for expanded clones.

V,D,size,J,length,CDR3,DNA
TRBV20-1,.,.,TRBJ1-1,11,CSARGPPGAFF,TGCAGTGCTAGAGGGCCCCCAGGGGCTTTCTTT
TRBV21-1,.,.,TRBJ2-7,17,CASSPGQGARRSYEQYF,TGTGCCAGCAGTCCGGGACAGGGGGCGCGACGGTCCTACGAGCAGTACTTC
TRBV5-1,.,.,TRBJ2-5,13,CASSTSGQETQYF,TGCGCCAGCAGCACCAGCGGCCAAGAGACCCAGTACTTC
TRBV4-1,TRBD2,.,TRBJ2-3,16,CASSQDLAVSTDTQYF,TGCGCCAGCAGCCAAGATCTAGCGGTTAGCACAGATACGCAGTATTTT
TRBV7-2,TRBD1,few,TRBJ2-1,13,CASSLAEDRVQFF,TGTGCCAGCAGCTTAGCAGAAGACAGGGTGCAGTTCTTC
TRBV5-4,TRBD1,.,TRBJ2-2,16,CASSSSGQGVTGELFF,TGTGCCAGCAGCTCCTCGGGACAGGGGGTCACCGGGGAGCTGTTTTTT
TRBV6-1,TRBD1,few,TRBJ2-2,16,CASSGGTGTNTGELFF,TGTGCCAGCAGTGGGGGGACAGGGACAAACACCGGGGAGCTGTTTTTT
TRBV15,TRBD2,.,TRBJ2-5,16,CATSQGLDLYQETQYF,TGTGCCACCAGCCAAGGACTAGACCTTTACCAAGAGACCCAGTACTTC
TRBV2,.,few,TRBJ2-2,14,CASSLTVYTGELFF,TGTGCCAGCAGTCTAACTGTGTACACCGGGGAGCTGTTTTTT
TRBV7-2,.,few,TRBJ1-6,14,CASSFGSLDSPLHF,TGTGCCAGCAGCTTCGGGAGTTTGGATTCACCCCTCCACTTT
TRBV7-2,.,few,TRBJ2-6,18,CASSLRRGNWPGANVLTF,TGTGCCAGCAGCTTAAGGAGGGGGAACTGGCCTGGGGCCAACGTCCTGACTTTC
TRBV5-4,.,.,TRBJ2-2,15,CASSQRQGGTGELFF,TGTGCCAGCAGCCAAAGGCAGGGGGGCACCGGGGAGCTGTTTTTT
TRBV2,.,.,TRBJ2-1,14,CATKGGGGSNEQFF,TGTGCCACCAAGGGGGGCGGGGGCTCCAATGAGCAGTTCTTC
TRBV23-1,TRBD1,few,TRBJ1-5,18,CASSQSVNTGTGFQPQHF,TGCGCCAGCAGTCAATCGGTAAATACCGGGACAGGCTTCCAGCCCCAGCATTTT
TRBV19,TRBD2,once,TRBJ2-3,15,CASSPIAGASDTQYF,TGTGCCAGTAGCCCGATAGCGGGAGCGTCGGATACGCAGTATTTT
TRBV14,.,few,TRBJ1-1,16,CASSQDRPIGVPEAFF,TGTGCCAGCAGCCAAGATCGCCCGATTGGGGTCCCTGAAGCTTTCTTT
TRBV6-6,TRBD2,many,TRBJ2-7,13,CASTSHGGYEQYF,TGTGCCAGCACCAGTCACGGGGGGTACGAGCAGTACTTC
TRBV30,.,.,TRBJ2-1,12,CAWSVRGAVEFF,TGTGCCTGGAGTGTACGGGGTGCAGTAGAGTTCTTC
TRBV19,TRBD1,few,TRBJ2-7,14,CASRTGTGDYEQYF,TGTGCCAGTAGGACCGGGACAGGGGACTACGAGCAGTACTTC
TRBV14,.,many,TRBJ2-5,11,CASSQEQTQYF,TGTGCCAGCAGCCAAGAGCAGACCCAGTACTTC
TRBV11-2,TRBD2,once,TRBJ2-6,19,CASSPSGGLSSSGANVLTF,TGCGCCAGCAGCCCCTCGGGGGGACTTTCCAGCTCTGGGGCCAACGTCCTGACTTTC
TRBV5-1,TRBD1,.,TRBJ1-1,14,CASRPTGQGVVAFF,TGCGCCAGCAGGCCGACTGGACAGGGAGTGGTAGCTTTCTTT
TRBV7-9,TRBD1,.,TRBJ2-7,13,CASSPGTVYEQYF,TGTGCCAGCAGCCCCGGGACAGTCTACGAGCAGTACTTC
TRBV29-1,.,few,TRBJ1-1,13,CSATGHLNTEAFF,TGCAGCGCTACAGGGCACCTGAACACTGAAGCTTTCTTT
TRBV6-1,TRBD1,few,TRBJ2-2,15,CASRAGTGGTGELFF,TGTGCCAGCAGGGCCGGGACAGGGGGAACCGGGGAGCTGTTTTTT
TRBV5-4,TRBD1,.,TRBJ2-6,19,CASSDPPGQGSTGANVLTF,TGTGCCAGCAGCGACCCTCCAGGACAGGGTTCAACTGGGGCCAACGTCCTGACTTTC
TRBV28,.,many,TRBJ2-1,14,CASSLQTIRNEQFF,TGTGCCAGCAGTCTCCAGACCATACGCAATGAGCAGTTCTTC
TRBV7-2,TRBD2,few,TRBJ2-2,16,CASLWTSGGAAGELFF,TGTGCCAGCCTTTGGACTAGCGGAGGGGCAGCCGGGGAGCTGTTTTTT
TRBV10-2,TRBD1,few,TRBJ2-3,15,CASTIGTGGANTQYF,TGCGCCAGCACCATAGGGACAGGGGGCGCGAATACGCAGTATTTT
TRBV30,.,few,TRBJ2-3,13,CAWDLLNSDTQYF,TGTGCCTGGGATTTATTGAACAGTGATACGCAGTATTTT
TRBV7-9,TRBD1,many,TRBJ2-1,15,CASRTGTGDYNEQFF,TGTGCCAGCAGAACCGGGACAGGGGACTACAATGAGCAGTTCTTC
TRBV5-4,TRBD1,.,TRBJ1-1,15,CASSTRSGGQPEAFF,TGTGCCAGCAGCACTAGATCCGGGGGACAGCCTGAAGCTTTCTTT
TRBV5-6,.,.,TRBJ2-7,15,CASSLFERSLGEQYF,TGTGCCAGCAGCTTGTTCGAACGTTCCCTCGGCGAGCAGTACTTC
TRBV20-1,.,.,TRBJ2-1,11,CSSALENEQFF,TGCAGTTCCGCACTAGAAAATGAGCAGTTCTTC
TRBV7-9,.,.,TRBJ1-4,14,CASPLDPFGEKLFF,TGTGCCAGCCCCCTGGACCCGTTTGGTGAAAAACTGTTTTTT
TRBV4-3,.,.,TRBJ2-3,15,CASSQSQRATDTQYF,TGCGCCAGCAGCCAAAGCCAACGGGCCACAGATACGCAGTATTTT
TRBV30,.,.,TRBJ2-1,17,CAWRETSYRSSYNEQFF,TGTGCCTGGAGAGAAACTAGCTACCGCTCGTCCTACAATGAGCAGTTCTTC
TRBV18,.,many,TRBJ1-1,16,CASSPPIIAQNTEAFF,TGTGCCAGCTCACCACCCATTATAGCCCAAAACACTGAAGCTTTCTTT
TRBV5-4,.,few,TRBJ2-7,15,CASSLEASSSYEQYF,TGTGCCAGCAGCTTGGAGGCTAGCAGTTCCTACGAGCAGTACTTC
TRBV7-8,TRBD1,.,TRBJ2-1,15,CASRPPGQGAVEQFF,TGTGCCAGCAGGCCACCGGGACAGGGGGCCGTTGAGCAGTTCTTC
TRBV4-2,TRBD2,few,TRBJ2-5,16,CASSQGAGGREETQYF,TGTGCCAGCAGCCAAGGGGCGGGGGGGCGAGAAGAGACCCAGTACTTC
TRBV18,.,many,TRBJ2-7,12,CASSPLGTEQYF,TGTGCCAGCTCACCATTGGGGACCGAGCAGTACTTC
TRBV6-5,.,.,TRBJ2-1,15,CASSYAGPKYNEQFF,TGTGCCAGCAGTTACGCGGGCCCGAAGTACAATGAGCAGTTCTTC
TRBV2,.,few,TRBJ1-5,16,CASSSSVRAGDQPQHF,TGTGCCAGCAGCTCCTCGGTAAGGGCGGGAGATCAGCCCCAGCATTTT
TRBV18,TRBD1,.,TRBJ2-7,14,CASSVGQGNYEQYF,TGTGCCAGCTCAGTGGGACAGGGGAACTACGAGCAGTACTTC
TRBV30,.,.,TRBJ2-3,11,CAFKRVDTQYF,TGTGCCTTCAAGCGTGTAGATACGCAGTATTTT
TRBV7-8,.,.,TRBJ1-2,14,CASSLGAGLTGYTF,TGTGCCAGCAGCTTAGGGGCAGGGCTTACTGGCTACACCTTC
TRBV5-6,.,.,TRBJ2-7,15,CASSPGLSAYYEQYF,TGTGCCAGCAGCCCCGGACTGTCAGCATACTACGAGCAGTACTTC
TRBV6-5,.,.,TRBJ2-6,14,CASSTISGANVLTF,TGTGCCAGCAGTACAATCTCTGGGGCCAACGTCCTGACTTTC
TRBV5-1,.,.,TRBJ2-7,17,CASSLGTGQTSSYEQYF,TGCGCCAGCAGCTTGGGGACGGGACAAACGAGCTCCTACGAGCAGTACTTC
TRBV10-3,TRBD2,few,TRBJ2-5,15,CAISGLAGDQETQYF,TGTGCCATCAGCGGACTAGCGGGGGACCAAGAGACCCAGTACTTC
TRBV9,.,.,TRBJ1-2,12,CASTGTLYGYTF,TGTGCCAGCACCGGGACCTTGTATGGCTACACCTTC
TRBV2,.,few,TRBJ1-4,15,CASSQLGLGDEKLFF,TGTGCCAGCAGCCAATTGGGACTCGGGGATGAAAAACTGTTTTTT
TRBV7-2,TRBD2,few,TRBJ2-3,16,CASSPLAGGDRDTQYF,TGTGCCAGCAGCCCGCTAGCGGGGGGTGATAGAGATACGCAGTATTTT
TRBV7-9,.,.,TRBJ2-1,14,CASSQTGSYNEQFF,TGTGCCAGCAGCCAAACCGGGAGCTACAATGAGCAGTTCTTC
TRBV2,.,.,TRBJ2-7,16,CASSPNRIASSYEQYF,TGTGCCAGCAGCCCAAACAGGATCGCAAGCTCCTACGAGCAGTACTTC
TRBV2,TRBD1,few,TRBJ2-3,16,CASSETGALHTDTQYF,TGTGCCAGCAGCGAGACAGGGGCTCTACACACAGATACGCAGTATTTT